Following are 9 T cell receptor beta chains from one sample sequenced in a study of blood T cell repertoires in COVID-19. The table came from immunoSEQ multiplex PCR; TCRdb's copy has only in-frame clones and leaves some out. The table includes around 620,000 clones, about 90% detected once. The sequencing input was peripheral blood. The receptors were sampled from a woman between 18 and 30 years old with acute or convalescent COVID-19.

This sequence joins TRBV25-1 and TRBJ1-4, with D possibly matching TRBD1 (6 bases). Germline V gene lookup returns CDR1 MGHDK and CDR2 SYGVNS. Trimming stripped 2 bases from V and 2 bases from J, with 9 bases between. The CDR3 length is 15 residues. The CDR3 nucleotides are TGTGCCAGCAGTGAACAGGGGCTCACTAATGAAAAACTGTTTTTT. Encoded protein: CASSEQGLTNEKLFF.

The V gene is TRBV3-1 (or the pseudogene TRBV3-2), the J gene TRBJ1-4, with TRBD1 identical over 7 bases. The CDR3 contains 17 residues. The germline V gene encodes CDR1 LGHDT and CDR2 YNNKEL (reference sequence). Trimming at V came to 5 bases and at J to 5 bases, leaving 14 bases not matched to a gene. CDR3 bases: TGTGCCAGCAGCAATAAACTACAGGGACAGAAAAATGAAAAACTGTTTTTT. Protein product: CASSNKLQGQKNEKLFF.

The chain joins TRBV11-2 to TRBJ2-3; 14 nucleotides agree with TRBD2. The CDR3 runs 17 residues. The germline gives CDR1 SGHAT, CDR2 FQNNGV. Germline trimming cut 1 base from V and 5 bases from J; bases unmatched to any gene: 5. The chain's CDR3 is CASSLGGTSGGQDTQYF. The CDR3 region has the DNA TGTGCCAGCAGCTTAGGGGGGACTAGCGGGGGTCAAGATACGCAGTATTTT.

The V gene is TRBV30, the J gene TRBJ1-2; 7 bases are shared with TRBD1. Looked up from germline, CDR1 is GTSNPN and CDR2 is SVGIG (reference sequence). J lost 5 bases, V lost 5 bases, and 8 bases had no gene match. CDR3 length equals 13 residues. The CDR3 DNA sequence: TGTGCCTGGGACAGGGTCGGTGGATATGGCTACACCTTC. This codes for CAWDRVGGYGYTF. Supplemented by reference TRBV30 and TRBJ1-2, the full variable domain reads SQTIHQWPATLVQPVGSPLSLECTVEGTSNPNLYWYRQAAGRGLQLLFYSVGIGQISSEVPQNLSASRPQDRQFILSSKKLLLSDSGFYLCAWDRVGGYGYTFGSGTRLTVV.

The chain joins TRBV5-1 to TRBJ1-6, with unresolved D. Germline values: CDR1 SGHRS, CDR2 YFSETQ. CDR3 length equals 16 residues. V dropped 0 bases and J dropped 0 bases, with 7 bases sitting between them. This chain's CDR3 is CASSLGTSSYNSPLHF. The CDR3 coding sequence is TGCGCCAGCAGCTTGGGAACGAGCTCCTATAATTCACCCCTCCACTTT. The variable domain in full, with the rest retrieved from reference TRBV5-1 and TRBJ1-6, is KAGVTQTPRYLIKTRGQQVTLSCSPISGHRSVSWYQQTPGQGLQFLFEYFSETQRNKGNFPGRFSGRQFSNSRSEMNVSTLELGDSALYLCASSLGTSSYNSPLHFGNGTRLTVT.

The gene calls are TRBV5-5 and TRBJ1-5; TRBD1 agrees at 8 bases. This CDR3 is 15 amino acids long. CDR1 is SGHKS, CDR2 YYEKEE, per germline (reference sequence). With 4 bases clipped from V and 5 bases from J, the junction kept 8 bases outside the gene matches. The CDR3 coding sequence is TGTGCCAGCAGCCGCTGGACAGGGAGTTATCAGCCCCAGCATTTT. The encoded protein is CASSRWTGSYQPQHF.

The CDR3: CARSLRRGYTF. The CDR3 DNA is TGTGCCAGAAGCCTCCGGAGGGGCTACACCTTC. The genes are TRBV7-5 and TRBJ1-2. TRBV7-5 is termed a pseudogene. CDR3 length: 11 residues.

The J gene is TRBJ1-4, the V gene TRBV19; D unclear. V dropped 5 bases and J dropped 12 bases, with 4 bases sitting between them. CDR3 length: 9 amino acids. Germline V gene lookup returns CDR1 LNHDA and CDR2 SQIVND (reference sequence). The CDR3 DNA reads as TGTGCCAGTAGTGGGCAACTGTTTTTT. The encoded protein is CASSGQLFF. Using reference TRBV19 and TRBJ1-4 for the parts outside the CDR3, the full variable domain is DGGITQSPKYLFRKEGQNVTLSCEQNLNHDAMYWYRQDPGQGLRLIYYSQIVNDFQKGDIAEGYSVSREKKESFPLTVTSAQKNPTAFYLCASSGQLFFGSGTQLSVL.

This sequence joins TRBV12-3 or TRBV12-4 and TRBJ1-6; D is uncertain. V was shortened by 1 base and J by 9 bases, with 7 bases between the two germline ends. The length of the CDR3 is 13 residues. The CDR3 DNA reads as TGTGCCAGCAGTTTAGGGAGCGGTTCACCCCTCCACTTT. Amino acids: CASSLGSGSPLHF.